This T cell receptor (beta chain) derives from a study of T cell responses to AZD1222 COVID-19 vaccine. TCRdb's table, derived via immunoSEQ multiplex PCR, lists solely in-frame clones and lacks some. The repertoire holds over 150,000 clones, with 91% as singletons. With 5 bases clipped from V and 0 bases from J, the junction kept 13 bases outside the gene matches. The CDR3 totals 19 residues. The germline V gene has CDR1 SEHNR and CDR2 FQNEAQ (reference sequence). This clonotype originated in an adult who received the AZD1222 COVID-19 vaccine. This material consisted of peripheral blood, taken 28 days after the second AZD1222 dose. The rearrangement links TRBV7-9 to TRBJ2-6; 7 nucleotides line up with TRBD1. CDR3 in amino acids: CASSPTDRFKYSGANVLTF. CDR3 nucleotides: TGTGCCAGCAGCCCTACGGACAGGTTTAAATACTCTGGGGCCAACGTCCTGACTTTC.